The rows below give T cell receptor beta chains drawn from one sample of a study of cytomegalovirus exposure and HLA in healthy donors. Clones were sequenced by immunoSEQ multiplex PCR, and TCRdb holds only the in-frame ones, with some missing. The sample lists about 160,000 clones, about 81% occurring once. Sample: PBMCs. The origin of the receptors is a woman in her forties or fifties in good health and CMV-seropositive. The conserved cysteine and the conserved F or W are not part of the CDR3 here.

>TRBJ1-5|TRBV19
ASSLNHRDGQPQH
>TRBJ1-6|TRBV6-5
ASRAGGNSPLH
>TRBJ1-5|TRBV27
ASSRGADNQPQH
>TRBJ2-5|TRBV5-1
ASSFQGAQQETQY
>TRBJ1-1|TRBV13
ASSLRRGGQGARRTEAF
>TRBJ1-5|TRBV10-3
AISDRRSNQPQH
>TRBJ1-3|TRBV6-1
ASIGQISGNTIY
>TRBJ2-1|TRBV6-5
ASTSGDYNEQF
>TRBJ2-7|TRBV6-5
ASSYRPTGYEQY
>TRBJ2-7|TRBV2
ASSDSRLLFYEQY
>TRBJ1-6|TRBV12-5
ASGIRERSPLH
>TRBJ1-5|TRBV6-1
ASLLRVSNQPQH
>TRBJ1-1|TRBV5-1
ASRSGTDLNTEAF
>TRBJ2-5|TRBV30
AWSRQGRETQY
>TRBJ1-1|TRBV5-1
ASSLGEPADTEAF
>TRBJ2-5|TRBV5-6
ASSLAGSETQY
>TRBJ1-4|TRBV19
ASSVGTGATNEKLF
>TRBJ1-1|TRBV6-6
ASTVWEGVSEAF
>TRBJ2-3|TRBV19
ASSTSGGGTDTQY
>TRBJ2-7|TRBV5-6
ASSLEGMGTGVYEQY
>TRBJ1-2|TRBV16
ASSPVAQSGEGYT
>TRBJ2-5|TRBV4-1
ASSQGLDLRGRETQY
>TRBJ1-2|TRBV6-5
ASARDRGYGYT